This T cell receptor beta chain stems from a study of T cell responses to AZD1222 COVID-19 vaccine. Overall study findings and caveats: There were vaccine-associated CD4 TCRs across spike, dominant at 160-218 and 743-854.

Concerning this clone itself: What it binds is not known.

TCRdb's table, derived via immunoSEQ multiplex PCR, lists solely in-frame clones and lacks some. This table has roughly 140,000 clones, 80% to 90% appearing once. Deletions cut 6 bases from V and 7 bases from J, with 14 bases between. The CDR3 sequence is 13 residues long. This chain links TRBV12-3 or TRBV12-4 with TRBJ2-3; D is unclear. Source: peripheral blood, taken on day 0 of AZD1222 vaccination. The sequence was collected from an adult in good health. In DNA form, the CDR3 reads TGTGCCAGCAGCCGTGGAATAGAATATACGCAGTATTTT. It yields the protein CASSRGIEYTQYF.